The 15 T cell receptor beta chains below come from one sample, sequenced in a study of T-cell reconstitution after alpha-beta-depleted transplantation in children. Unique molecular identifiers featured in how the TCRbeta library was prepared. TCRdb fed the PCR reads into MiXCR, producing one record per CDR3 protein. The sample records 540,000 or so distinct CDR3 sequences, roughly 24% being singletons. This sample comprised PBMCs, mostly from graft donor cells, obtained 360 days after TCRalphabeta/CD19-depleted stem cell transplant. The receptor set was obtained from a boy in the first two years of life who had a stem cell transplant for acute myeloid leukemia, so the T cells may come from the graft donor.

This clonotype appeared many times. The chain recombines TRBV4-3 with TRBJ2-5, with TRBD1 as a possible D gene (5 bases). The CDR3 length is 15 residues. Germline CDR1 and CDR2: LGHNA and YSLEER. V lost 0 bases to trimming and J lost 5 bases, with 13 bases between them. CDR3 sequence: CASSQDRQGGETQYF. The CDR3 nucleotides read TGCGCCAGCAGCCAAGATCGCCAGGGTGGGGAGACCCAGTACTTC.

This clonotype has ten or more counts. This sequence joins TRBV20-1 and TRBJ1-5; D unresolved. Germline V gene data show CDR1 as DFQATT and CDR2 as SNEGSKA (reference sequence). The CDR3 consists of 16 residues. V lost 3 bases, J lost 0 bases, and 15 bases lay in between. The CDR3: CSARDLAPLSNQPQHF. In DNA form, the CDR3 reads TGCAGTGCTAGGGACTTAGCGCCTCTTAGCAATCAGCCCCAGCATTTT.

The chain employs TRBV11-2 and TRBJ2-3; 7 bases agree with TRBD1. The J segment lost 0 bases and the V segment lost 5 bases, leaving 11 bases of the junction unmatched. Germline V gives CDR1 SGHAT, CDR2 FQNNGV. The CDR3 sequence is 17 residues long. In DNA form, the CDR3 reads TGTGCCAGCAGCCGCGTCGGACAGGCACTTAGCACAGATACGCAGTATTTT. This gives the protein CASSRVGQALSTDTQYF. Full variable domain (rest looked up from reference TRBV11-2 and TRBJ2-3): EAGVAQSPRYKIIEKRQSVAFWCNPISGHATLYWYQQILGQGPKLLIQFQNNGVVDDSQLPKDRFSAERLKGVDSTLKIQPAKLEDSAVYLCASSRVGQALSTDTQYFGPGTRLTVL.

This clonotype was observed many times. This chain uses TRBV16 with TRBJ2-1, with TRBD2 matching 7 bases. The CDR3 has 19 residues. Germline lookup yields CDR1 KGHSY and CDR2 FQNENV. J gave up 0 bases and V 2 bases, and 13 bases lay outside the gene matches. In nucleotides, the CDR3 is TGTGCCAGCAGCCAAGAGGGGCGAAGACTAGCCCGCTCCTACAATGAGCAGTTCTTC. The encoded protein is CASSQEGRRLARSYNEQFF.

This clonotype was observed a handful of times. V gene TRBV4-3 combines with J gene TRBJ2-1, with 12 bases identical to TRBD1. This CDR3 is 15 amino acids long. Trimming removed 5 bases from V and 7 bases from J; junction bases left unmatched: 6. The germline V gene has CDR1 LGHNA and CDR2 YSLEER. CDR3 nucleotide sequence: TGCGCCAGCAGCTACCGGGACAGGGGGCTGAATGAGCAGTTCTTC. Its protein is CASSYRDRGLNEQFF.

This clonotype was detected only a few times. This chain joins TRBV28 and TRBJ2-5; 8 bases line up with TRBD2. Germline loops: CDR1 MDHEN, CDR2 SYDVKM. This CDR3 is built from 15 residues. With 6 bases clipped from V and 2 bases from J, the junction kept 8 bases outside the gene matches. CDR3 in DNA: TGTGCCAGCAGCACTACTAGCGGACAGCAAGAGACCCAGTACTTC. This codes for CASSTTSGQQETQYF.

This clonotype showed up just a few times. Here the CDR3 reads CASSESSQRLTDTQYF. In DNA, the CDR3 is TGCGCCAGCAGTGAGTCGTCCCAAAGGCTGACAGATACGCAGTATTTT. V usage is TRBV10-2 and J usage is TRBJ2-3; D remains ambiguous. Trimming took off 0 bases at V and 3 bases at J, with 13 bases between the two ends. The CDR3 consists of 16 residues. Germline V gene lookup returns CDR1 WSHSY and CDR2 SAAADI.

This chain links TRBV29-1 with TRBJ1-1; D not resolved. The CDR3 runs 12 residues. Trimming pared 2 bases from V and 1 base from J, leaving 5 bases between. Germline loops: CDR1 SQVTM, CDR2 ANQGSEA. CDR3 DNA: TGCAGCGTTGAAAAATGGAACACTGAAGCTTTCTTT. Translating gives CSVEKWNTEAFF.

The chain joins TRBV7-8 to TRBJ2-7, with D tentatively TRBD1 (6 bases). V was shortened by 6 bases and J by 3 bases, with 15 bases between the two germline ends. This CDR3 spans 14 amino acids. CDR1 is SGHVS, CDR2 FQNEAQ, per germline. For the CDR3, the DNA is TGTGCCAGCAGTTACAACAGGGTTGACTACGAGCAGTACTTC. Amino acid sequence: CASSYNRVDYEQYF.

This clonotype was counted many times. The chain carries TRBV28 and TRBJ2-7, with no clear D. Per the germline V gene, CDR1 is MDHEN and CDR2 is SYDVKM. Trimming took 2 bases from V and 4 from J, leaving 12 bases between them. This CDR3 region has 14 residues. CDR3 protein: CASSLAETFYEQYF. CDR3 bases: TGTGCCAGCAGTTTAGCGGAGACTTTTTACGAGCAGTACTTC.

The CDR3 here is CASSGRTGSYNEQFF. CDR3 coding DNA: TGTGCCAGCAGCGGACGGACAGGCTCCTACAATGAGCAGTTCTTC. The chain carries TRBV7-9 and TRBJ2-1, with TRBD1 matching over 7 bases. In germline, CDR1 is SEHNR, CDR2 FQNEAQ (reference sequence). J was trimmed by 0 bases and V by 5 bases; bases with no gene match: 4. This CDR3 comprises 15 residues.

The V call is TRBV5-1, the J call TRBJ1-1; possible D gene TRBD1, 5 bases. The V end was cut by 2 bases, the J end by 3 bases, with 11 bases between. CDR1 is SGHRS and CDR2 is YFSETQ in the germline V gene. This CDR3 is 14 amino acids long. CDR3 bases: TGCGCCAGCAGCTTAGGGGTTTTGGACACTGAAGCTTTCTTT. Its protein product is CASSLGVLDTEAFF.

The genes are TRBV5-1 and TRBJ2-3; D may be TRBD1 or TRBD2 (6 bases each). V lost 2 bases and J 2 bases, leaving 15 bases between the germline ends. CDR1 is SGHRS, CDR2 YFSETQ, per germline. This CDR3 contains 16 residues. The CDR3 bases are TGCGCCAGCAGCTTTACATCCGGGGGCGCCACAGATACGCAGTATTTT. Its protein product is CASSFTSGGATDTQYF.

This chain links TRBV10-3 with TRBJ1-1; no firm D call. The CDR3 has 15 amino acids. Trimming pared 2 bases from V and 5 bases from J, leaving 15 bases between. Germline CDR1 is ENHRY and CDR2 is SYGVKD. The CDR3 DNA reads TGTGCCATCAGTGAGGTGGATACGCCTTTTACTGAAGCTTTCTTT. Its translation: CAISEVDTPFTEAFF.

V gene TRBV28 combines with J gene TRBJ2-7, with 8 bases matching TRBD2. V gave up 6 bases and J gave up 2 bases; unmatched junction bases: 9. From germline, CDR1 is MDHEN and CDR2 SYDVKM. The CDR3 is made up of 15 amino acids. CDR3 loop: CASSPSSGLAYEQYV. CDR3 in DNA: TGTGCCAGCAGCCCCTCTAGCGGGCTAGCCTACGAGCAGTACGTC.